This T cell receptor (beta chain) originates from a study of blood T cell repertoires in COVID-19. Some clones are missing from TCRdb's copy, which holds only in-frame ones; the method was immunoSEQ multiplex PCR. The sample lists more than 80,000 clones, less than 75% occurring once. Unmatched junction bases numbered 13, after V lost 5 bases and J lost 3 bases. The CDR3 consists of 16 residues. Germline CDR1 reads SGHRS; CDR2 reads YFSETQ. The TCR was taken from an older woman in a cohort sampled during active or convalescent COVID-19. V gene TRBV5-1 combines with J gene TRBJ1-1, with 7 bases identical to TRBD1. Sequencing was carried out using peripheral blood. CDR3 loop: CASRGLLGGGYTEAFF. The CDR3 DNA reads TGCGCCAGCAGGGGCCTTTTAGGGGGCGGGTACACTGAAGCTTTCTTT.